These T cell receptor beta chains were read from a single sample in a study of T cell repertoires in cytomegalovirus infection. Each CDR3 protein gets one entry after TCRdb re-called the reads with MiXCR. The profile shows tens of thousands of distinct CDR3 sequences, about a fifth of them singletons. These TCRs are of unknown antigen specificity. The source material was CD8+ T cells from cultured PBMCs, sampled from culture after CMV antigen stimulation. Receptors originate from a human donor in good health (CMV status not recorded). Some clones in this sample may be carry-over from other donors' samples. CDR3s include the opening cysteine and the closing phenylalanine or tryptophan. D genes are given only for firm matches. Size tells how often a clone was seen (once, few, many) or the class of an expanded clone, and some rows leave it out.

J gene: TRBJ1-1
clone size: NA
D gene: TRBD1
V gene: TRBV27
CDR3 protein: CASSFSRGGTEAFF
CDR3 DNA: TGTGCCAGCAGTTTTAGCAGGGGGGGGACTGAAGCTTTCTTT

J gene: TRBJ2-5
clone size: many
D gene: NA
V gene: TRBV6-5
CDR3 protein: CASQMNPGLSETQYF
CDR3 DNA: TGTGCCAGCCAGATGAACCCGGGTCTATCAGAGACCCAGTACTTC

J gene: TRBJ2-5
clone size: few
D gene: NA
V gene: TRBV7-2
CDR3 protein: CASSLGLYQETQYF
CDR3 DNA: TGTGCCAGCAGCTTGGGACTGTATCAAGAGACCCAGTACTTC

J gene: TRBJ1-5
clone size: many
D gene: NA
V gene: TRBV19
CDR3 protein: CASDLKYNQPQHF
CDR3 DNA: TGTGCCAGTGACCTAAAGTACAATCAGCCCCAGCATTTT

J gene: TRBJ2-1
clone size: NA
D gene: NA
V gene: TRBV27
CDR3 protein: CASSLWGVNEQFF
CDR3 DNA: TGTGCCAGCAGTTTGTGGGGGGTCAATGAGCAGTTCTTC

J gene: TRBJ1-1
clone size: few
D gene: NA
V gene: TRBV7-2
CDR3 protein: CASSDQGTHAWATEAFF
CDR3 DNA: TGTGCCAGCAGCGACCAGGGGACCCATGCTTGGGCCACTGAAGCTTTCTTT

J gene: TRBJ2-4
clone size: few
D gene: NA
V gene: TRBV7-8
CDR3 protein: CASSLAGPPKNIQYF
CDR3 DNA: TGTGCCAGCAGCTTAGCCGGACCTCCCAAAAACATTCAGTACTTC

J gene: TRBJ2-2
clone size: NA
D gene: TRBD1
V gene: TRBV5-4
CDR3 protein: CASSLGTGVTGELFF
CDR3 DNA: TGTGCCAGCAGCTTGGGGACAGGGGTCACCGGGGAGCTGTTTTTT

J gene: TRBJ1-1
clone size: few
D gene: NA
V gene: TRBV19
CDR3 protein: CASSILQGSDTEAFF
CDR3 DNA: TGTGCCAGTAGTATCTTACAGGGAAGCGACACTGAAGCTTTCTTT

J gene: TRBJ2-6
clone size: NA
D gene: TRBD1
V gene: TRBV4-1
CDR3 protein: CASSQIIDREPYLSGANVLTF
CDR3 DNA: TGTGCCAGCAGCCAGATCATTGACAGGGAACCTTACCTATCTGGGGCCAACGTCCTGACTTTC

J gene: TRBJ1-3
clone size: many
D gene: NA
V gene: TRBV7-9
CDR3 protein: CASSPGGLRSGNTIYF
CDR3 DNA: TGTGCCAGCAGCCCTGGTGGACTGCGCTCTGGAAACACCATATATTTT

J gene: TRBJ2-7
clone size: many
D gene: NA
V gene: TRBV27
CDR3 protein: CASSSSGRVEQYF
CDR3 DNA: TGTGCCAGCAGTTCCTCGGGGCGGGTCGAGCAGTACTTC

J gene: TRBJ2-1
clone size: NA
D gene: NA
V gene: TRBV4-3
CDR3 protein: CASSPASSSSYNEQFF
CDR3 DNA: TGCGCCAGCAGCCCGGCGTCTTCGAGCTCCTACAATGAGCAGTTCTTC

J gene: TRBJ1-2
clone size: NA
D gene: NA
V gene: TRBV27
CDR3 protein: CASSESRGGGYTF
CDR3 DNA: TGTGCCAGCTCCGAGTCGAGGGGCGGCGGCTACACCTTC

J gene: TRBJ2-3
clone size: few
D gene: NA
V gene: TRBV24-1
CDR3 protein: CATSDPGSTRRGTDTQYF
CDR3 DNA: TGTGCCACCAGTGACCCGGGTTCAACCCGGAGGGGCACAGATACGCAGTATTTT

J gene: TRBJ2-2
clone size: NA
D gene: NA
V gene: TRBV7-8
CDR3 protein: CASSLVQGANTGELFF
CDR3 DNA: TGTGCCAGCAGCTTGGTACAAGGAGCGAACACCGGGGAGCTGTTTTTT

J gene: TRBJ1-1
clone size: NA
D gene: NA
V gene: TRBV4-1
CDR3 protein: CASSQGSRNTEAFF
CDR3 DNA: TGCGCCAGCAGCCAAGGCAGCAGGAACACTGAAGCTTTCTTT

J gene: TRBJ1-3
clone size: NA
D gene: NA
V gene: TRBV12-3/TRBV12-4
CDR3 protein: CASSLAPTSGNTIYF
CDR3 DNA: TGTGCCAGCAGTTTAGCGCCTACCTCTGGAAACACCATATATTTT

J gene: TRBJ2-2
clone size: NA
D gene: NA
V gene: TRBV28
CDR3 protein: CASSFLRPNTGELFF
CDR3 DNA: TGTGCCAGCAGTTTTCTCAGACCGAACACCGGGGAGCTGTTTTTT

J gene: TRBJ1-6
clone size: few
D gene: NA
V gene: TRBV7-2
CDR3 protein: CASSFPLSASPNNSPLHF
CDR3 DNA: TGTGCCAGCAGCTTCCCCCTCTCGGCCTCACCAAATAATTCACCCCTCCACTTT

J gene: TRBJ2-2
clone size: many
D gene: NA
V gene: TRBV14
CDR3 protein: CASSLRSGAGELFF
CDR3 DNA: TGTGCCAGCAGCCTCAGGTCCGGGGCCGGGGAGCTGTTTTTT

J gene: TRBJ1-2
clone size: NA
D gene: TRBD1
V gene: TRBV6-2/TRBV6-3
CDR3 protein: CASSPSDRYYGYTF
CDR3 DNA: TGTGCCAGCAGTCCCTCGGACAGGTACTATGGCTACACCTTC

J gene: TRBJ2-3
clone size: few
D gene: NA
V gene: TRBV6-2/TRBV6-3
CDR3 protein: CASKERYTDTQYF
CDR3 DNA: TGTGCCAGCAAGGAACGGTACACAGATACGCAGTATTTT

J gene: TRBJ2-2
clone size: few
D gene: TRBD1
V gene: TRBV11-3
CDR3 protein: CASSLEPGTGSTGELFF
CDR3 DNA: TGTGCCAGCAGCTTAGAACCCGGGACAGGGAGCACCGGGGAGCTGTTTTTT

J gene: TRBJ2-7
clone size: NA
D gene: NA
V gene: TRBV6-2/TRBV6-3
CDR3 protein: CASSQGVYEQYF
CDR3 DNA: TGTGCCAGCAGCCAGGGAGTCTACGAGCAGTACTTC

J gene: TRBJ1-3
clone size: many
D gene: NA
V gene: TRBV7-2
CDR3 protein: CASSLDTSGGNTIYF
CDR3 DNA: TGTGCCAGCAGCTTAGACACCTCAGGAGGAAACACCATATATTTT

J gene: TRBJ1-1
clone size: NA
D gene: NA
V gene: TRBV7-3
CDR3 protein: CASSLSRNTEAFF
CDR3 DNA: TGTGCCAGCAGCTTAAGCAGGAACACTGAAGCTTTCTTT

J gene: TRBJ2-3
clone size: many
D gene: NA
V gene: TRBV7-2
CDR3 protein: CASSLAGRSTDTQYF
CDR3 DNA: TGTGCCAGCAGCTTAGCAGGGCGAAGCACAGATACGCAGTATTTT

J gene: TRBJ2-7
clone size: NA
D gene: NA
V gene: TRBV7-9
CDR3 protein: CASSPGAAEQYF
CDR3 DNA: TGTGCCAGCAGCCCCGGGGCAGCGGAGCAGTACTTC

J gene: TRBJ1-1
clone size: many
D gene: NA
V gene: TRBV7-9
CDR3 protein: CASSLEWDPSGEAFF
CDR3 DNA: TGTGCCAGCAGCTTAGAATGGGACCCCAGCGGTGAAGCTTTCTTT

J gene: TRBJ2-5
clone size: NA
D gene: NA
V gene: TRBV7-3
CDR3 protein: CASSSGGTWGETQYF
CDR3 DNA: TGTGCCAGCAGTTCAGGAGGAACTTGGGGAGAGACCCAGTACTTC

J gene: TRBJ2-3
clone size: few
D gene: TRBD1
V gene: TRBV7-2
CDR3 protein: CASSTREVQGETRTQYF
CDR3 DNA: TGTGCCAGCAGCACGAGAGAAGTGCAGGGGGAGACGAGGACGCAGTATTTT

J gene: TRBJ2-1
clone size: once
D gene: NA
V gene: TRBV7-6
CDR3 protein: CASSPGLLGEQFF
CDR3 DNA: TGTGCCAGCAGCCCGGGACTCCTCGGCGAGCAGTTCTTC

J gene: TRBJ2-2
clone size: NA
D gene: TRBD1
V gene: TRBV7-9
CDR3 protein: CASSSYQGVTGELFF
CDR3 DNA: TGTGCCAGCAGCTCGTATCAGGGGGTTACCGGGGAGCTGTTTTTT

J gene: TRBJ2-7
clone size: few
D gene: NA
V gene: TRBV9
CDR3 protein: CASSAPHSDTYEQYF
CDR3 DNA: TGTGCCAGCAGCGCCCCACACTCTGATACCTACGAGCAGTACTTC

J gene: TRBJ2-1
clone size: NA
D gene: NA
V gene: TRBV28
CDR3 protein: CASSFDLTYNEQFF
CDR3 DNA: TGTGCCAGCAGTTTTGACCTCACCTACAATGAGCAGTTCTTC

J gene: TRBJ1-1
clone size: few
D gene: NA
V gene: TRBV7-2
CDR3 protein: CASSLAGRGADEAFF
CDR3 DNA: TGTGCCAGCAGCTTAGCGGGCAGGGGCGCAGATGAAGCTTTCTTT

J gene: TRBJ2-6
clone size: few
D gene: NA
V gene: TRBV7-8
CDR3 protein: CASSLAKGGSGANVLTF
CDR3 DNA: TGTGCCAGCAGCTTAGCCAAGGGTGGGTCTGGGGCCAACGTCCTGACTTTC

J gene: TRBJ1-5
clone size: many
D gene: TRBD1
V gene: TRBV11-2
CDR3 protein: CASSLWTGANQPQHF
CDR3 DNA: TGTGCCAGCAGCTTATGGACAGGGGCAAATCAGCCCCAGCATTTT

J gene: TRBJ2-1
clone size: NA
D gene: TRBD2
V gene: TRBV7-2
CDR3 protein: CASSLAGGDYNEQFF
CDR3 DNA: TGTGCCAGCAGCTTAGCGGGGGGGGACTACAATGAGCAGTTCTTC

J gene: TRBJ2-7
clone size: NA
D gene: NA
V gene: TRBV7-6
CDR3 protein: CASSTNPDGSYEQYF
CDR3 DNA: TGTGCCAGCAGCACGAACCCGGACGGATCCTACGAGCAGTACTTC